This T cell receptor (beta chain) was sequenced in a study of blood T cell repertoires in COVID-19. Overall study: Sources were T cells, B-cell-depleted T cells, or PBMCs; the material itself was cDNA or gDNA.

CDR3 size: 15 residues. Method: immunoSEQ multiplex PCR; TCRdb's copy keeps in-frame clones and lacks some. Counted here are about 79,000 clones, 80% to 90% occurring once; the ten biggest clones make up around 4.5%. The TCR was taken from a man in his fifties or sixties with active COVID-19. The sequenced sample consisted of peripheral blood. The V and J genes are TRBV21-1 and TRBJ1-2; whether TRBD1, the table's D call, matches the DNA was not checked. TRBV21-1 is reported as a pseudogene. The CDR3 is CASSNDSSRVNGYTF. DNA for the CDR3: TGTGCCAGCAGCAATGATTCGTCCAGGGTAAATGGCTACACCTTC.